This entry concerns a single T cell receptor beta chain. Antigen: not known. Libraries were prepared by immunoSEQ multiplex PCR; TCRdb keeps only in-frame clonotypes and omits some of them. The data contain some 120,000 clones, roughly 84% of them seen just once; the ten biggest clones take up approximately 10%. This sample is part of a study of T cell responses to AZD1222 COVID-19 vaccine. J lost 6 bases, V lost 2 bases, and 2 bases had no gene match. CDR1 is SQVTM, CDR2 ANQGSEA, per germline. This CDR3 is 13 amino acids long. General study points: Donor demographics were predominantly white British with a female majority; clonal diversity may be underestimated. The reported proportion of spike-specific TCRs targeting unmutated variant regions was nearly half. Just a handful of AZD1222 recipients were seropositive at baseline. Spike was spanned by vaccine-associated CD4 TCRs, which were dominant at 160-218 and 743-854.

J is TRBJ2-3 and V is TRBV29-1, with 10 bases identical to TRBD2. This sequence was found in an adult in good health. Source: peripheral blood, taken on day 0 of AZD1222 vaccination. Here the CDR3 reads CSVESSGSDTQYF. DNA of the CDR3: TGCAGCGTTGAATCTAGCGGGAGTGATACGCAGTATTTT.